Each of the 25 T cell receptor beta chains below was sequenced from the same sample in a study of beta chain features in type 1 diabetes. The sequenced template was cDNA made from the entire isolated RNA. Sequenced by immunoSEQ multiplex PCR; TCRdb stores in-frame clones only, minus some. The data show some 900,000 clones, with roughly 15% seen just once and about 0.025% held by the top ten. Source material: naive CD4+ T cells from blood. The receptors originated from a woman aged 18-29 years in good health.

This clone was detected ten times or more. Distinct nucleotide sequences in the sample also encode this CDR3. This chain joins TRBV10-3 and TRBJ2-7, with D perhaps matching TRBD2 (5 bases). The CDR3 is 12 amino acids. The V gene lost 3 bases and the J gene lost 3 bases, with 6 bases spanning the gap. In germline, CDR1 is ENHRY, CDR2 SYGVKD. CDR3 sequence (DNA): TGTGCCATCAGTGAAGGAGGCTACGAGCAGTACTTC. It is translated as CAISEGGYEQYF.

This clone was found a few times. CDR3 DNA: TGTGCCAGCGGCCACAGGACAGAAAGAAGAATCGGGGAGCTGTTTTTT. Its translation: CASGHRTERRIGELFF. The gene calls are TRBV7-9 and TRBJ2-2; perhaps TRBD1 as D (6 bases). Germline-derived CDR1 and CDR2 are SEHNR and FQNEAQ (reference sequence). The CDR3 has 16 amino acids. Trimming left V 8 bases short and J 7 bases short, with 23 bases between. The full variable domain, its missing parts supplied by reference TRBV7-9 and TRBJ2-2, is DTGVSQNPRHKITKRGQNVTFRCDPISEHNRLYWYRQTLGQGPEFLTYFQNEAQLEKSRLLSDRFSAERPKGSFSTLEIQRTEQGDSAMYLCASGHRTERRIGELFFGEGSRLTVL.

The sample holds a few counts of this clone. The chain has TRBV28 and TRBJ1-2, with D unclear. V shed 1 base and J shed 4 bases, with 10 bases lying between them. In germline, CDR1 is MDHEN, CDR2 SYDVKM. The CDR3 contains 14 residues. In DNA, the CDR3 is TGTGCCAGCAGTTTATCCCCTTCGACCTATGGCTACACCTTC. It translates to CASSLSPSTYGYTF.

Worth noting for this clone: This sample also contains other DNA sequences that code for the same CDR3. The chain links TRBV5-1 to TRBJ2-7, with TRBD2 matching 10 bases. Germline-derived CDR1 and CDR2 are SGHRS and YFSETQ. The CDR3 is 14 amino acids. V lost 4 bases to trimming and J lost 2 bases; unmatched junction nucleotides: 3. CDR3 DNA sequence: TGCGCCAGCAGCCCAGGGACTAGCGCCTACGAGCAGTACTTC. The encoded protein is CASSPGTSAYEQYF.

This clone was observed at least ten times. The V and J genes are TRBV7-9 and TRBJ1-5; D is unresolved. The CDR3 covers 12 residues. Germline V gene data show CDR1 as SEHNR and CDR2 as FQNEAQ (reference sequence). With 1 base removed from V and 3 bases from J, the gap between germline ends came to 1 base. CDR3 sequence reads: CASSLDNQPQHF. CDR3 nucleotides: TGTGCCAGCAGCTTAGACAATCAGCCCCAGCATTTT.

The chain employs TRBV6-5 and TRBJ2-4; 10 bases agree with TRBD1. The V segment lost 7 bases and the J segment 10 bases; nucleotides outside the gene matches: 4. CDR1 is MNHEY and CDR2 is SVGAGI in the germline V gene. The CDR3 consists of 12 residues. CDR3 nucleotides: TGTGCCAGCAACCGGGACAGGGGAATTCAGTACTTC. Amino acid sequence: CASNRDRGIQYF.

The chain employs TRBV5-8 and TRBJ2-2; 12 bases map to TRBD1. The V gene end was trimmed by 3 bases and the J gene end by 7 bases; junction bases not matched to a gene: 4. This CDR3 is built from 15 residues. Germline loops: CDR1 SGHTS, CDR2 YDEGEE. In nucleotides, the CDR3 is TGTGCCAGCAGCTGGGACAGGGGGCATGGCGGGGAGCTGTTTTTT. Translating gives CASSWDRGHGGELFF. Drawing the rest from reference TRBV5-8 and TRBJ2-2, the complete variable domain is EAGVTQSPTHLIKTRGQQATLRCSPISGHTSVYWYQQALGLGLQFLLWYDEGEERNRGNFPPRFSGRQFPNYSSELNVNALELEDSALYLCASSWDRGHGGELFFGEGSRLTVL.

This clone was found a few times. V usage is TRBV7-9 and J usage is TRBJ2-2; possible D gene TRBD2, 6 bases. Trimming left V 5 bases short and J 2 bases short, with 18 bases between. The CDR3 covers 17 residues. The V gene's germline CDR1 is SEHNR and CDR2 FQNEAQ (reference sequence). This chain's CDR3 is CASSLTPYGRNTGELFF. The CDR3 bases are TGTGCCAGCAGCCTAACGCCCTACGGGAGAAACACCGGGGAGCTGTTTTTT.

This clone has a handful of counts. The V call is TRBV2, the J call TRBJ1-5, with D tentatively TRBD1 (5 bases). The CDR3 is 14 amino acids. Trimming shortened V by 7 bases and J by 6 bases, and 16 bases separated the two germline ends. Germline V gene data show CDR1 as SNHLY and CDR2 as FYNNEI. The CDR3 bases are TGTGCCAGCAAAAGGCGGGGGGGAGGTCAGCCCCAGCATTTT. Translation: CASKRRGGGQPQHF.

The chain couples TRBV15 to TRBJ2-3; D assignment may be TRBD1 or TRBD2 (6 bases each). CDR3 size: 17 residues. Looked up from germline, CDR1 is LNHNV and CDR2 is YYDKDF (reference sequence). The ends were cut back, 0 bases at V and 2 bases at J, with 15 bases in the middle. Here the CDR3 reads CATSRDTPGANTDTQYF. The CDR3 DNA follows: TGTGCCACCAGCAGAGATACCCCGGGGGCAAACACAGATACGCAGTATTTT. The full variable domain, rest sourced from reference TRBV15 and TRBJ2-3, is DAMVIQNPRYQVTQFGKPVTLSCSQTLNHNVMYWYQQKSSQAPKLLFHYYDKDFNNEADTPDNFQSRRPNTSFCFLDIRSPGLGDTAMYLCATSRDTPGANTDTQYFGPGTRLTVL.

The V call is TRBV7-2, the J call TRBJ1-1; a possible D gene is TRBD1 (5 bases). The germline V gene has CDR1 SGHTA and CDR2 FQGNSA. This CDR3 has 14 amino acids. Trimming left V 3 bases short and J 4 bases short, with 12 bases between. The CDR3 nucleotides are TGTGCCAGCAGCTTGGGAGGGGTGCGCACTGAAGCTTTCTTT. Translated, it gives CASSLGGVRTEAFF.

This chain joins TRBV4-1 and TRBJ1-2; D call uncertain. With 3 bases removed from V and 4 bases from J, the gap between germline ends came to 9 bases. In germline, CDR1 is MGHRA, CDR2 YSYEKL. This CDR3 contains 13 residues. CDR3 nucleotides: TGCGCCAGCAGCCATCCAGAGGGCTATGGCTACACCTTC. Amino acids: CASSHPEGYGYTF.

The chain employs TRBV7-2 and TRBJ2-1, with 9 bases matching TRBD1. Germline values: CDR1 SGHTA, CDR2 FQGNSA. CDR3 size: 16 residues. The trim removed 1 base at V and 4 bases at J, leaving 5 bases unmatched. In DNA, the CDR3 is TGTGCCAGCAGCTTAGGGGGGACAGGGAGGTACAATGAGCAGTTCTTC. Translation: CASSLGGTGRYNEQFF.

Of note for this clone: Other DNA sequences within the sample encode an identical CDR3. V is TRBV28 and J is TRBJ1-5; D not resolved. CDR3 length: 13 residues. Trimming cost V 3 bases and J 0 bases, with 3 bases left between them. The V gene's germline CDR1 is MDHEN and CDR2 SYDVKM. CDR3 in amino acids: CASSFGSNQPQHF. CDR3 DNA: TGTGCCAGCAGTTTCGGTAGCAATCAGCCCCAGCATTTT.

The chain has TRBV7-9 and TRBJ2-5; 9 positions agree with TRBD2. The J segment lost 5 bases and the V segment lost 4 bases, leaving 8 bases of the junction unmatched. The CDR3 length is 15 residues. Per germline, CDR1 SEHNR and CDR2 FQNEAQ (reference sequence). CDR3 sequence (DNA): TGTGCCAGCAGCTCCCCAGCGGGAGGACGGGAGACCCAGTACTTC. Protein sequence: CASSSPAGGRETQYF.

This clone was seen more than once but under ten times. The chain recombines TRBV9 with TRBJ2-2, with D hard to call. V lost 2 bases, J lost 0 bases, and 11 bases lay in between. CDR3 length: 16 amino acids. CDR1 SGDLS and CDR2 YYNGEE come from the germline V gene. CDR3 in amino acids: CASSVDGRTNTGELFF. As DNA, the CDR3 is TGTGCCAGCAGCGTCGATGGCAGGACGAACACCGGGGAGCTGTTTTTT. Drawing the rest from reference TRBV9 and TRBJ2-2, the complete variable domain is DSGVTQTPKHLITATGQRVTLRCSPRSGDLSVYWYQQSLDQGLQFLIQYYNGEERAKGNILERFSAQQFPDLHSELNLSSLELGDSALYFCASSVDGRTNTGELFFGEGSRLTVL.

This clone was counted many times. J is TRBJ2-1 and V is TRBV15; TRBD2 matches at 7 bases. Germline CDR1 reads LNHNV; CDR2 reads YYDKDF (reference sequence). Trimming at V came to 8 bases and at J to 10 bases, leaving 8 bases not matched to a gene. This CDR3 is built from 12 residues. The CDR3 sequence is CATGTTYGEQFF. CDR3 coding DNA: TGTGCCACCGGGACTACATATGGAGAGCAGTTCTTC.

The table lists this clone with a few counts. The chain recombines TRBV27 with TRBJ1-1, with TRBD1 matching over 8 bases. In germline, CDR1 is MNHEY, CDR2 SMNVEV (reference sequence). V shed 9 bases and J 5 bases; nucleotides not matched to a gene: 17. The CDR3 runs 16 residues. CDR3 nucleotide sequence: TGTGCCAGAGAAGCCGATTCGACAGGGGTTGGGACTGAAGCTTTCTTT. It is translated as CAREADSTGVGTEAFF.

This clone was detected only a few times. V is TRBV7-2 and J is TRBJ2-7; D ambiguous. The V gene's germline CDR1 is SGHTA and CDR2 FQGNSA. The CDR3 runs 13 residues. V lost 2 bases to trimming and J lost 0 bases, with 5 bases between them. The CDR3 is CASSLSVSYEQYF. The CDR3 DNA sequence: TGTGCCAGCAGCTTATCGGTCTCCTACGAGCAGTACTTC.

This clone has more than one count but fewer than ten. The chain carries TRBV10-3 and TRBJ2-3; D is ambiguous. CDR3 length equals 12 residues. V was pared by 6 bases and J by 6 bases, with 10 bases between. Per the germline V gene, CDR1 is ENHRY and CDR2 is SYGVKD. Written as DNA, the CDR3 is TGTGCCATCAGGGTTGCCTCGGATACGCAGTATTTT. Translation gives CAIRVASDTQYF.

The table lists this clone with a few counts. The chain uses TRBV5-5 and TRBJ2-1, with TRBD2 matching over 7 bases. The CDR3 length is 14 residues. The junction had 10 bases not matched to a gene; V was cut back by 6 bases and J by 7 bases. The V gene's germline CDR1 is SGHKS and CDR2 YYEKEE (reference sequence). The CDR3, as DNA: TGTGCCAGCATCGGAAACTGGGGAGGGAATGAGCAGTTCTTC. It codes for CASIGNWGGNEQFF.

The sample holds a few counts of this clone. The chain employs TRBV6-6 and TRBJ2-3; D may correspond to TRBD1 or TRBD2 (5 bases each). Germline values: CDR1 MNHNY, CDR2 SVGAGI (reference sequence). The CDR3 is 15 residues long. The ends were cut back, 5 bases at V and 2 bases at J, with 14 bases in the middle. The CDR3 here is CASSHRDGTTDTQYF. CDR3 nucleotides: TGTGCCAGCAGTCACCGGGACGGCACCACAGATACGCAGTATTTT.

V and J are TRBV6-5 and TRBJ2-1; 7 nucleotides match TRBD2. Germline values: CDR1 MNHEY, CDR2 SVGAGI. J lost 4 bases, V lost 2 bases, and 5 bases had no gene match. CDR3 length: 15 amino acids. CDR3 nucleotide sequence: TGTGCCAGCAGTTACCACGCTAGCGGTTACAATGAGCAGTTCTTC. This codes for CASSYHASGYNEQFF.

The table lists this clone with a few counts. The chain carries TRBV6-5 and TRBJ2-3; D not certain. CDR1 is MNHEY and CDR2 is SVGAGI in the germline V gene. The CDR3 covers 15 residues. V was trimmed by 0 bases and J by 4 bases, leaving 11 bases between them. CDR3 sequence (DNA): TGTGCCAGCAGTTACTCGGCCCCCTTGGCAGATACGCAGTATTTT. Amino acid sequence: CASSYSAPLADTQYF.

J is TRBJ1-1 and V is TRBV6-1; D gene unclear. The CDR3 totals 11 residues. Germline CDR1 is MNHNS and CDR2 is SASEGT. V lost 10 bases to trimming and J lost 3 bases, with 9 bases between them. CDR3 residues: CATAEDTEAFF. The CDR3 DNA sequence: TGTGCCACTGCTGAGGACACTGAAGCTTTCTTT.